The source of this T cell receptor (beta chain) is a study of blood T cell repertoires in COVID-19. Turning to the study itself: Researchers got acute and convalescent COVID-19 samples from the United States, Italy and Spain. In each case, the material was cDNA or gDNA derived from T cells, B-cell-depleted T cells, or PBMCs.

Original methodology: Amplified reference gene primers provided the basis for estimating nucleated cell counts. Measured with immunoSEQ multiplex PCR; TCRdb has only the in-frame clones, and not every one. V, J and clone size are those of that table, while D and trimming were read from the DNA. This sample has tens of thousands of clones, with about nine tenths found just once. Germline CDR1 and CDR2: LNHDA and SQIVND (reference sequence). The CDR3 spans 14 residues. Unmatched junction bases numbered 5, after V lost 6 bases and J lost 1 base. The source is a woman between 70 and 85 years old with acute or convalescent COVID-19. The specimen was peripheral blood. This chain joins TRBV19 and TRBJ1-1; the match to TRBD1 covers 7 bases. For the CDR3, the DNA is TGTGCCAGTAGCAAGGGACAGCCGAACACTGAAGCTTTCTTT. Translation: CASSKGQPNTEAFF.